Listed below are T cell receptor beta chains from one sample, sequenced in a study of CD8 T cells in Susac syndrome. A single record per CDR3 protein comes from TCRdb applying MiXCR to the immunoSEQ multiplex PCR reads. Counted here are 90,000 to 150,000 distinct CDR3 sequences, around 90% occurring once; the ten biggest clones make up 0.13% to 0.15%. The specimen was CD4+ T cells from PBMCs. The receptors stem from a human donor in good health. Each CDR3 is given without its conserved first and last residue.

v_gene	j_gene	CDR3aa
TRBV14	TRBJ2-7	ASSQEGVGREQY
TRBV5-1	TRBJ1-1	ASSLAGVRNTEAF
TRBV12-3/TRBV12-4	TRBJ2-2	ASKDMNTGELF
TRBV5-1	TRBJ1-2	ASSPEGRINYGYT
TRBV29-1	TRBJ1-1	SAGQGGITEAF
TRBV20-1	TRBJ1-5	SARTTVSNQPQH
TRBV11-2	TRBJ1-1	ASSIQQGGTEAF
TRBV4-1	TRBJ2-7	ASSQGSTGTYEQY
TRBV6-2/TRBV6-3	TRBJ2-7	ASSSLGLASYEQY
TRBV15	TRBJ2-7	ATSIVGFGGAYGHEQY
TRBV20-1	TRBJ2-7	SVRRVKYEQY
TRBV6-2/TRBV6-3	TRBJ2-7	ASLGDAPYEQY
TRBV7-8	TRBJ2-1	ASSSLERGYNEQF
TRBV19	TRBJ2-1	ASSIRRGNYNEQF
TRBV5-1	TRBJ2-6	ASSLVSALQFSGANVLT
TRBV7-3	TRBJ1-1	ASSFSLNTEAF
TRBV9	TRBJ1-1	ASSVDVKSAEAF